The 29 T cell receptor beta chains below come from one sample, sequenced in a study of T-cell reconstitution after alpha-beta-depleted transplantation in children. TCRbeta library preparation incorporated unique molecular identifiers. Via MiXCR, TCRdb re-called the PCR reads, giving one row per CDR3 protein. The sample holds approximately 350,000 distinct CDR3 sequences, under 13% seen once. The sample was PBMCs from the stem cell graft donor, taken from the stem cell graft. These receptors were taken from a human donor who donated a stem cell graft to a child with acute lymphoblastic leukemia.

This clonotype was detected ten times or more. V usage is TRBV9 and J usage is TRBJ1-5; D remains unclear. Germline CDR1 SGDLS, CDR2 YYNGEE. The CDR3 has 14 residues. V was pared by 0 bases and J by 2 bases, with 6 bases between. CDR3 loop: CASSVEPGNQPQHF. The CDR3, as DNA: TGTGCCAGCAGCGTAGAGCCAGGCAATCAGCCCCAGCATTTT.

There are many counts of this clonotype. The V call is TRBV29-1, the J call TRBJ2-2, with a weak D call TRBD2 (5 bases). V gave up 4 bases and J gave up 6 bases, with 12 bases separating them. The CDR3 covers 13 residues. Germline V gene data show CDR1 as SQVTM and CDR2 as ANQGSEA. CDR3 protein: CSVVGRVSGELFF. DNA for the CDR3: TGCAGCGTTGTCGGGCGGGTCTCCGGGGAGCTGTTTTTT.

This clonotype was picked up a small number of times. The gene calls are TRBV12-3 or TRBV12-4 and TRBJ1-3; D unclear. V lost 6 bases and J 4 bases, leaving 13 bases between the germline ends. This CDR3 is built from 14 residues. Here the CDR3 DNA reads TGTGCCAGCAGCCCGGCCTGGCCCGGAAACACCATATATTTT. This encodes CASSPAWPGNTIYF.

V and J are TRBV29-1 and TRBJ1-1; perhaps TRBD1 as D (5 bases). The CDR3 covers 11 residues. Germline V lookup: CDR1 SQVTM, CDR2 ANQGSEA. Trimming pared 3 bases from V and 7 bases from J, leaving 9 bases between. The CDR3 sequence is CSVEGTIEAFF. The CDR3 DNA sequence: TGCAGCGTTGAGGGGACTATTGAAGCTTTCTTT.

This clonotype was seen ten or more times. CDR3 sequence: CASSLDLWQPGNTIYF. For the CDR3, the DNA is TGCGCCAGCAGCTTGGACCTGTGGCAGCCCGGAAACACCATATATTTT. This rearrangement joins TRBV5-1 to TRBJ1-3; no clear D gene. With 0 bases removed from V and 4 bases from J, the gap between germline ends came to 14 bases. The CDR3 has 16 amino acids. Germline assignment: CDR1 SGHRS and CDR2 YFSETQ.

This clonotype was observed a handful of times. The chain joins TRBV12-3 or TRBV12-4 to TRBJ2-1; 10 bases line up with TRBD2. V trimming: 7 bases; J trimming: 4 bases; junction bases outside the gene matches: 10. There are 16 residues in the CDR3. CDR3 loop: CASTTGTSALYNEQFF. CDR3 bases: TGTGCCAGCACCACCGGGACTAGCGCATTATACAATGAGCAGTTCTTC.

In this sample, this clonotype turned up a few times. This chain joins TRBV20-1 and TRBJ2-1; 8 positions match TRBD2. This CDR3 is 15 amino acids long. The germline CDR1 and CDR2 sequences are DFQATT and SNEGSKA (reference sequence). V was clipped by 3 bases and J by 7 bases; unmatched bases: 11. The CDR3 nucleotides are TGCAGTGCTAGTCAAGCGGGAGATCTCTGGAATGAGCAGTTCTTC. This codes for CSASQAGDLWNEQFF.

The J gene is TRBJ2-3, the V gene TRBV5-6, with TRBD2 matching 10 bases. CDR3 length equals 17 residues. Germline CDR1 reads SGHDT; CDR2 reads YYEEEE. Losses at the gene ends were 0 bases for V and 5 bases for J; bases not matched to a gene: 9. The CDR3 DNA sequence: TGTGCCAGCAGCTTGGGGGCTAGCGGGAGCTTGGTAGATACGCAGTATTTT. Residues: CASSLGASGSLVDTQYF.

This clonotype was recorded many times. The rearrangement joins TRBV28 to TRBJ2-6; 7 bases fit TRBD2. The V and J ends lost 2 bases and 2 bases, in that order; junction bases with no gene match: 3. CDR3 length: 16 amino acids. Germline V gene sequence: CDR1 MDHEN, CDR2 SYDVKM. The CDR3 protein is CASSLGGGAGANVLTF. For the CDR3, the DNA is TGTGCCAGCAGTTTAGGGGGGGGTGCTGGGGCCAACGTCCTGACTTTC.

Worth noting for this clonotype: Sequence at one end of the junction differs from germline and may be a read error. CDR3 protein: CASSIGTSGNEQSF. CDR3 DNA: TGCGCCAGCAGCATCGGGACTAGCGGCAATGAGCAGTCCTTC. This sequence joins TRBV5-1 and TRBJ2-1; 11 bases map to TRBD2. The CDR3 sequence is 14 residues long. From germline, CDR1 is SGHRS and CDR2 YFSETQ.

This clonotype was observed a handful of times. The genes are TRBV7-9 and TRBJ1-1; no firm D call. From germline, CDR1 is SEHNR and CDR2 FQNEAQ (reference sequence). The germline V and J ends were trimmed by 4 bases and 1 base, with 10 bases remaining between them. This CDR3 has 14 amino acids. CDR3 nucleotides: TGTGCCAGCAGCTCAGGAGGACCGAACACTGAAGCTTTCTTT. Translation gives CASSSGGPNTEAFF.

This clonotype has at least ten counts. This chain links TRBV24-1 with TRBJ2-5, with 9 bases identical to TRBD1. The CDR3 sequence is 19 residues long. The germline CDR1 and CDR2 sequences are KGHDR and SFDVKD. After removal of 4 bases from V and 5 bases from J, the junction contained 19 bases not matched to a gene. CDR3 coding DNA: TGTGCCACCAGTGAAGGTGGGACAGGGAGTTCCCTATTTGGGGAGACCCAGTACTTC. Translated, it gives CATSEGGTGSSLFGETQYF.

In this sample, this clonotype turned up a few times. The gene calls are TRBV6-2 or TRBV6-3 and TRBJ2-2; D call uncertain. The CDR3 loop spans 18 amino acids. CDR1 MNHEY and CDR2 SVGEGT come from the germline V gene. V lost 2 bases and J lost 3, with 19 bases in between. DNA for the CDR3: TGTGCCAGCAGTTACCTTAGTTGGCAGGCGTCGGACACCGGGGAGCTGTTTTTT. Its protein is CASSYLSWQASDTGELFF.

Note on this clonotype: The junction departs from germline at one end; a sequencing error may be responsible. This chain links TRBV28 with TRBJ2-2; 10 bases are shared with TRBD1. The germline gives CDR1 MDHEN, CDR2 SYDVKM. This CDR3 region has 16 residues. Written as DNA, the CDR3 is TGTGCCAGCAGTTTGACAGGGGGCCAGTTGGCCGGGGAGCAGTTTTTT. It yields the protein CASSLTGGQLAGEQFF.

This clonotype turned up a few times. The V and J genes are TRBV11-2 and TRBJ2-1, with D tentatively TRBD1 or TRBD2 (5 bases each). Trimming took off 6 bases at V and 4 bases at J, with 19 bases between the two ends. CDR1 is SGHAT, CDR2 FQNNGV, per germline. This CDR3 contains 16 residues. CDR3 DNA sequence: TGTGCCAGCAGACCACTGACCGGGACCCTGTACAATGAGCAGTTCTTC. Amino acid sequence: CASRPLTGTLYNEQFF.

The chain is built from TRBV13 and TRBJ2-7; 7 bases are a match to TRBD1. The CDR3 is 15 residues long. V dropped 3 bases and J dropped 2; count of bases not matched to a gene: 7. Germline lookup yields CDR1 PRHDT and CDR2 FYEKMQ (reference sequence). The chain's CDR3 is CASSFDRAGAYEQYF. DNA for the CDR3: TGTGCCAGCAGCTTTGACAGGGCTGGCGCCTACGAGCAGTACTTC.

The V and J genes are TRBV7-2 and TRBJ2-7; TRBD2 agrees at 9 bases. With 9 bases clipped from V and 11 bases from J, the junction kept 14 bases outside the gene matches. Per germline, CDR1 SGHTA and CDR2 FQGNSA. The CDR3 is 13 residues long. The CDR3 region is CASSGAGGPGEYF. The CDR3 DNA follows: TGTGCCAGTTCGGGAGCGGGAGGCCCGGGGGAGTACTTC.

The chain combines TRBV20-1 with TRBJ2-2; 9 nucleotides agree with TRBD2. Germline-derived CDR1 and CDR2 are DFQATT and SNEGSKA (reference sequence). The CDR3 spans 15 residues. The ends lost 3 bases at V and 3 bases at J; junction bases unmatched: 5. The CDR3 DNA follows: TGCAGTGCTAGGTTAGCGGGAGAGGACACCGGGGAGCTGTTTTTT. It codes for CSARLAGEDTGELFF.

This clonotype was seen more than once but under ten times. The CDR3 reads CASSLVVPSLNTGELFF. CDR3 DNA sequence: TGTGCCAGCAGCTTGGTAGTTCCTAGCTTGAACACCGGGGAGCTGTTTTTT. The gene calls are TRBV5-6 and TRBJ2-2; tentatively, D is TRBD2 (5 bases). The germline V gene has CDR1 SGHDT and CDR2 YYEEEE. This CDR3 comprises 17 residues. Trimming left V 0 bases short and J 1 base short, with 13 bases between.

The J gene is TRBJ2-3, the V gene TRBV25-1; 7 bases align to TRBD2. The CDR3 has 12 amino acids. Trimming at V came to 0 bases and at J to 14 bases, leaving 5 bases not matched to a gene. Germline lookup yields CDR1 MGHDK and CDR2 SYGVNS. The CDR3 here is CASSEYGEGPYF. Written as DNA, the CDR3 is TGTGCCAGCAGTGAATATGGGGAGGGTCCGTATTTT.

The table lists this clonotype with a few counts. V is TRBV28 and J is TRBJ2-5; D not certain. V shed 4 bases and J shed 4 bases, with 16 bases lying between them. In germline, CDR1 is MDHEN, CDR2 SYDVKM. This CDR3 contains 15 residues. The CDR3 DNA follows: TGTGCCAGCAGTTCCCCTCGTGACCTTCCAGAGACCCAGTACTTC. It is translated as CASSSPRDLPETQYF.

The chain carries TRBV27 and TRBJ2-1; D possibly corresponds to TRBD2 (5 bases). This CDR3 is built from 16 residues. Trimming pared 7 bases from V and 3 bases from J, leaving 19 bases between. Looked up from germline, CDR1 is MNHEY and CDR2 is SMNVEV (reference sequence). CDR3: CASTPFGGMLYNEQFF. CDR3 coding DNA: TGTGCCAGCACCCCCTTTGGAGGAATGCTCTACAATGAGCAGTTCTTC.

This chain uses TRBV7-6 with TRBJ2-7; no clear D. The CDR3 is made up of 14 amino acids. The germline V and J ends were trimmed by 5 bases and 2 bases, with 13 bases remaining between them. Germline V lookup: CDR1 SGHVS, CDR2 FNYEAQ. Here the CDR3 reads CASSQFRPPYEQYF. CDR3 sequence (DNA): TGTGCCAGCAGCCAATTTAGACCCCCCTACGAGCAGTACTTC.

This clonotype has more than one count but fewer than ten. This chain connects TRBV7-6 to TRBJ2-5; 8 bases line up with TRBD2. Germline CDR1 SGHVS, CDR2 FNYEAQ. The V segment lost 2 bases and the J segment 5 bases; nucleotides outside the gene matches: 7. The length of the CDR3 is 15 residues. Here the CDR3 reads CASSLTGRAEETQYF. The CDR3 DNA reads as TGTGCCAGCAGCTTAACCGGGAGGGCCGAGGAGACCCAGTACTTC.

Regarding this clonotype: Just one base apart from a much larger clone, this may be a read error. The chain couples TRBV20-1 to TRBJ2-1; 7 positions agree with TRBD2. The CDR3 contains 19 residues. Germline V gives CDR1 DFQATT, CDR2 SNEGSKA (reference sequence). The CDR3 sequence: CCARGGYGAGRSLGNEQFF. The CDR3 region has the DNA TGCTGTGCTAGAGGAGGGTATGGAGCGGGAAGATCGTTAGGGAATGAGCAGTTCTTC.

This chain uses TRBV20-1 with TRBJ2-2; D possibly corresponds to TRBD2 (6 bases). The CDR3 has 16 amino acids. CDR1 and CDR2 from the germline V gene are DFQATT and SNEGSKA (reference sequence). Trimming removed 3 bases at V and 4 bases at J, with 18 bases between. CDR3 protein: CSARGLIAEITGELFF. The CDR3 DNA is TGCAGTGCTAGGGGATTGATAGCGGAGATCACCGGGGAGCTGTTTTTT.

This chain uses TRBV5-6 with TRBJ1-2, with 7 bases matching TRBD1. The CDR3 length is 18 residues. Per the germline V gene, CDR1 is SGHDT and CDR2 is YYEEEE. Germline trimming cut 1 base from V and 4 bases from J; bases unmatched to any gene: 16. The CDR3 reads CASSLIGDRAFGRYGYTF. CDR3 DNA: TGTGCCAGCAGCTTGATTGGCGACAGGGCGTTTGGTCGCTATGGCTACACCTTC. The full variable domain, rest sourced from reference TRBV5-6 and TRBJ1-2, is DAGVTQSPTHLIKTRGQQVTLRCSPKSGHDTVSWYQQALGQGPQFIFQYYEEEERQRGNFPDRFSGHQFPNYSSELNVNALLLGDSALYLCASSLIGDRAFGRYGYTFGSGTRLTVV.

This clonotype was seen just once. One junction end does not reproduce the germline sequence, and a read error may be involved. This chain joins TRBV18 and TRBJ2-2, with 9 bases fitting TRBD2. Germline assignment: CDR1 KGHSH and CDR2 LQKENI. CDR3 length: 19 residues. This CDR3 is CVSSPLLAGAVPNTGELFF. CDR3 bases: TGTGTCAGCTCACCACTATTAGCGGGAGCGGTCCCGAACACCGGGGAGCTGTTTTTT.

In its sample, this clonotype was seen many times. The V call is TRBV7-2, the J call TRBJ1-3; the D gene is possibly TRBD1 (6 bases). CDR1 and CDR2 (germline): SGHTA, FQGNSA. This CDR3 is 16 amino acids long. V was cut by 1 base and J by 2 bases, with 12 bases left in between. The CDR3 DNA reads TGTGCCAGCAGCTTAGGACCCTCAGGGGCTGGAAACACCATATATTTT. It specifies CASSLGPSGAGNTIYF. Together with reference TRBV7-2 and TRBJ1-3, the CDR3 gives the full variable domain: GAGVSQSPSNKVTEKGKDVELRCDPISGHTALYWYRQSLGQGLEFLIYFQGNSAPDKSGLPSDRFSAERTGGSVSTLTIQRTQQEDSAVYLCASSLGPSGAGNTIYFGEGSWLTVV.